A selection of T cell receptor beta chains follows, all from one sample in a study of blood T cell repertoires in COVID-19. Produced via immunoSEQ multiplex PCR; TCRdb's table is partial and in-frame only. Seen here are some 170,000 clones, over 60% observed once, and the top ten hold less than 9.5%. The sequencing input was peripheral blood. These receptors were taken from a man aged 55-75 years with acute or convalescent COVID-19. Each CDR3 is given with its conserved first and last residue. D genes are given only for firm matches. Clone size, where shown, is once, few, many, or a class for clones that have expanded.

V gene: TRBV5-1; D gene: -; clone size: -; J gene: TRBJ2-3; CDR3 protein: CASSLAVADTQYF; CDR3 DNA: TGCGCCAGCAGCTTAGCGGTAGCAGATACGCAGTATTTT
V gene: TRBV6-5; D gene: -; clone size: few; J gene: TRBJ2-3; CDR3 protein: CAGKAGYGGTDTQYF; CDR3 DNA: TGTGCCGGGAAGGCAGGGTATGGGGGGACAGATACGCAGTATTTT
V gene: TRBV6-2/TRBV6-3; D gene: TRBD2; clone size: -; J gene: TRBJ2-1; CDR3 protein: CASSSSGGAYNEQFF; CDR3 DNA: TGTGCCAGCAGCTCCAGCGGGGGGGCCTACAATGAGCAGTTCTTC
V gene: TRBV27; D gene: TRBD1; clone size: -; J gene: TRBJ1-4; CDR3 protein: CASSRRGLNEKLFF; CDR3 DNA: TGTGCCAGCAGCCGCAGGGGGCTCAATGAAAAACTGTTTTTT
V gene: TRBV11-2; D gene: -; clone size: -; J gene: TRBJ2-4; CDR3 protein: CASSLGQARDIQYF; CDR3 DNA: TGTGCCAGCAGCTTAGGACAGGCTAGGGACATTCAGTACTTC
V gene: TRBV7-9; D gene: -; clone size: -; J gene: TRBJ2-7; CDR3 protein: CASSLRVGYEQYF; CDR3 DNA: TGTGCCAGCAGCTTGCGGGTGGGGTACGAGCAGTACTTC
V gene: TRBV6-2/TRBV6-3; D gene: -; clone size: few; J gene: TRBJ1-1; CDR3 protein: CASSYRGGTEAFF; CDR3 DNA: TGTGCCAGCAGTTACCGGGGGGGCACTGAAGCTTTCTTT
V gene: TRBV2; D gene: -; clone size: -; J gene: TRBJ2-5; CDR3 protein: CASNDSPRTQYF; CDR3 DNA: TGTGCCAGCAATGACAGTCCCCGGACCCAGTACTTC
V gene: TRBV21-1; D gene: -; clone size: -; J gene: TRBJ1-5; CDR3 protein: CASSKVGGEGNQPQHF; CDR3 DNA: TGTGCCAGCAGCAAAGTTGGCGGGGAGGGCAATCAGCCCCAGCATTTT
V gene: TRBV27; D gene: TRBD1; clone size: -; J gene: TRBJ1-1; CDR3 protein: CASSKPPETGVRTGAFF; CDR3 DNA: TGTGCCAGCAGTAAACCGCCCGAGACAGGGGTCCGCACCGGAGCTTTCTTT
V gene: TRBV24-1; D gene: -; clone size: -; J gene: TRBJ1-5; CDR3 protein: CATAYPGFPINLVVGNQPQHF; CDR3 DNA: TGTGCCACCGCATATCCGGGATTCCCTATCAATTTGGTTGTGGGCAATCAGCCCCAGCATTTT
V gene: TRBV6-2/TRBV6-3; D gene: TRBD1; clone size: -; J gene: TRBJ2-7; CDR3 protein: CASSYPGQGFRYEQYF; CDR3 DNA: TGTGCCAGCAGTTACCCCGGACAGGGTTTTCGCTACGAGCAGTACTTC
V gene: TRBV25-1; D gene: -; clone size: once; J gene: TRBJ2-7; CDR3 protein: CASSYTAGEGYEQYF; CDR3 DNA: TGTGCCAGCAGTTATACGGCAGGGGAGGGTTACGAGCAGTACTTC
V gene: TRBV18; D gene: -; clone size: -; J gene: TRBJ2-2; CDR3 protein: CASSTTRQIYTGELFF; CDR3 DNA: TGTGCCAGCTCGACGACGCGACAGATTTATACCGGGGAGCTGTTTTTT
V gene: TRBV15; D gene: -; clone size: -; J gene: TRBJ1-2; CDR3 protein: CATSRGAGRDLYGYTF; CDR3 DNA: TGTGCCACCAGCAGAGGAGCGGGAAGGGATCTATATGGCTACACCTTC
V gene: TRBV12-5; D gene: TRBD1; clone size: -; J gene: TRBJ2-1; CDR3 protein: CASGLGAGTGSFF; CDR3 DNA: TGTGCTAGTGGTTTGGGAGCCGGGACAGGGAGCTTCTTC
V gene: TRBV13; D gene: -; clone size: -; J gene: TRBJ2-5; CDR3 protein: CASSLGPAQETQYF; CDR3 DNA: TGTGCCAGCAGCTTAGGTCCTGCGCAAGAGACCCAGTACTTC
V gene: TRBV29-1; D gene: -; clone size: once; J gene: TRBJ1-1; CDR3 protein: CSVGGPQNTEAFF; CDR3 DNA: TGCAGCGTTGGGGGGCCCCAGAACACTGAAGCTTTCTTT
V gene: TRBV6-2/TRBV6-3; D gene: -; clone size: -; J gene: TRBJ1-3; CDR3 protein: CASSNRGGSGNTIYF; CDR3 DNA: TGTGCCAGCAGTAATAGAGGAGGATCCGGAAACACCATATATTTT
V gene: TRBV4-1; D gene: TRBD1; clone size: few; J gene: TRBJ1-2; CDR3 protein: CASSQERGLGYGYTF; CDR3 DNA: TGCGCCAGCAGCCAAGAAAGGGGGCTCGGCTATGGCTACACCTTC
V gene: TRBV24-1; D gene: -; clone size: -; J gene: TRBJ1-5; CDR3 protein: CATSAVNQPQHF; CDR3 DNA: TGTGCCACCAGTGCGGTCAATCAGCCCCAGCATTTT
V gene: TRBV24-1; D gene: TRBD1; clone size: -; J gene: TRBJ2-2; CDR3 protein: CATSDPDRGESSNTGELFF; CDR3 DNA: TGTGCCACCAGTGATCCTGACAGGGGGGAAAGTTCGAACACCGGGGAGCTGTTTTTT